This T cell receptor beta chain was recovered during a study of monozygotic twins with inflammatory bowel disease. This CDR3 region has 14 residues. The germline CDR1 and CDR2 sequences are DFQATT and SNEGSKA (reference sequence). Per individual sample, eight separate reactions were used to make cDNA. One entry per CDR3 protein, without DNA, is what TCRdb gives after re-calling the 5' RACE reads. The table for this sample gives about 300,000 distinct CDR3 sequences. Study conclusions and caveats: IBD patients had lower TCRbeta diversity (inverse Simpson) than healthy co-twins. No difference in repertoire similarity was seen between concordant and discordant twins, possibly because power was limited. IBD patients share fewer clonotypes with other people than healthy twins do, especially with disease activity.

With respect to this clonotype: Antigen specificity is unknown.

The receptor's source is a human donor with ulcerative colitis or Crohn's disease, or a healthy co-twin of an affected twin (not recorded which). The chain links TRBV20-1 to TRBJ2-3. Sequencing was done on a sample of blood. CDR3 residues: CSAPILTSTDTQYF.